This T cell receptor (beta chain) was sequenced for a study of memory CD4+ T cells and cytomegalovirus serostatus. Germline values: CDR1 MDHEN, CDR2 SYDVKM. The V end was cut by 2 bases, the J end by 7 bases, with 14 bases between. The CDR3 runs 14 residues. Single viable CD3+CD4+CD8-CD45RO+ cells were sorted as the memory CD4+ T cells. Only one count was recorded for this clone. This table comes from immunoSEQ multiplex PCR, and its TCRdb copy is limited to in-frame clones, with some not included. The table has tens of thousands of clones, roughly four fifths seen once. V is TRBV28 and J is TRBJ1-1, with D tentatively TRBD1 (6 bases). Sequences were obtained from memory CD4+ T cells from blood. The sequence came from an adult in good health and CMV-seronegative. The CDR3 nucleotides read TGTGCCAGCAGTTTAAGTTGGACAGCTAATGAAGCTTTCTTT. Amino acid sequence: CASSLSWTANEAFF.